Listed here is a single T cell receptor (beta chain). The data stem from a study of CD8 T cells in Susac syndrome. The CDR3 consists of 15 residues. The germline V gene has CDR1 LGHNA and CDR2 YSLEER. V dropped 1 base and J dropped 5; count of bases not matched to a gene: 4. Reverse transcription of roughly 0.45 to 1 ug RNA was performed with random hexamers. TCRdb reprocessed the immunoSEQ multiplex PCR reads with MiXCR, giving one entry per CDR3 protein. The table includes around 300,000 distinct CDR3 sequences, about 91% detected once. Sequencing input: CD8+ T cells from PBMCs. The clonotype was recovered from a human donor with multiple sclerosis. The chain combines TRBV4-3 with TRBJ2-5, with 10 nucleotides matching TRBD1. CDR3 in DNA: TGCGCCAGCAGCCAAGGGACAGGGGGAGGGGAGACCCAGTACTTC. This translates into CASSQGTGGGETQYF.